Listed below are T cell receptor beta chains from one sample, sequenced in a study of blood T cell repertoires in COVID-19. Sequencing used immunoSEQ multiplex PCR; TCRdb keeps in-frame clones, though not all of them. Of fewer than 90,000 clones listed, about three quarters are singletons. Sequencing was done on a sample of peripheral blood. The receptors derive from an elderly woman with acute or convalescent COVID-19. CDR3s include the opening cysteine and the closing phenylalanine or tryptophan. Each record gives: V gene, CDR3 length, D gene, J gene, clone size, CDR3 protein, CDR3 DNA. D genes are given only for firm matches. Rows may omit the clone size; those that give it use once, few, many or a size class.

TRBV7-3	15	TRBD2	TRBJ2-5	.	CASSPQPGGRETQYF	TGTGCCAGCAGCCCCCAACCGGGGGGTAGAGAGACCCAGTACTTC
TRBV6-6	16	TRBD1	TRBJ1-3	.	CASSFASQGIGNTIYF	TGTGCCAGCAGTTTCGCCTCACAGGGGATTGGAAACACCATATATTTT
TRBV9	14	.	TRBJ1-2	once	CASSAQQGLRGYTF	TGTGCCAGCAGCGCCCAACAGGGATTGAGGGGCTACACCTTC
TRBV5-1	15	.	TRBJ1-2	.	CASSLDPGDNYGYTF	TGCGCCAGCAGCTTGGACCCCGGGGATAACTATGGCTACACCTTC
TRBV18	16	.	TRBJ1-5	.	CASSPSGGGSNQPQHF	TGTGCCAGCTCACCATCGGGAGGGGGAAGCAATCAGCCCCAGCATTTT
TRBV5-1	16	TRBD2	TRBJ2-5	.	CASSLGLAGSQETQYF	TGCGCCAGCAGCCTGGGACTAGCGGGGTCCCAAGAGACCCAGTACTTC
TRBV18	14	.	TRBJ2-5	.	CASSPQGWGETQYF	TGTGCCAGCTCACCACAGGGGTGGGGCGAGACCCAGTACTTC
TRBV11-2	14	.	TRBJ2-5	.	CASSAATALGTQYF	TGTGCCAGCAGCGCTGCGACAGCTCTGGGGACCCAGTACTTC
TRBV19	15	TRBD1	TRBJ2-3	.	CASSKGQGETDTQYF	TGTGCCAGTAGTAAGGGACAGGGAGAAACAGATACGCAGTATTTT
TRBV12-3/TRBV12-4	13	.	TRBJ2-7	.	CASSSLDSYEQYF	TGTGCCAGCAGTTCCCTCGACAGCTACGAGCAGTACTTC
TRBV11-3	14	.	TRBJ2-7	once	CASSTRQAPYEQYF	TGTGCCAGCAGCACGCGACAGGCCCCCTACGAGCAGTACTTC
TRBV20-1	11	.	TRBJ1-1	.	CSAPDWVNAFF	TGCAGTGCTCCTGACTGGGTGAATGCTTTCTTT
TRBV28	14	.	TRBJ1-3	.	CASSPGSTGNTIYF	TGTGCCAGCAGTCCTGGTTCTACTGGAAACACCATATATTTT
TRBV18	15	.	TRBJ1-4	.	CASSPQQDPNEKLFF	TGTGCCAGCTCACCCCAACAGGACCCTAATGAAAAACTGTTTTTT
TRBV5-1	14	.	TRBJ1-1	.	CASSLDLTGTEAFF	TGCGCCAGCAGCTTGGATCTTACAGGGACTGAAGCTTTCTTT
TRBV3-1/TRBV3-2	15	.	TRBJ1-6	.	CASSLTRDSYSPLHF	TGTGCCAGCAGCCTAACGAGGGACTCCTATTCACCCCTCCACTTT
TRBV7-3	17	.	TRBJ2-2	.	CASSPTAGKGNTGELFF	TGTGCCAGCAGCCCTACGGCAGGGAAGGGGAACACCGGGGAGCTGTTTTTT
TRBV7-3	14	TRBD1	TRBJ1-1	once	CASSLRQGRTEAFF	TGTGCCAGCAGCTTAAGACAGGGACGCACTGAAGCTTTCTTT
TRBV9	16	.	TRBJ2-1	.	CASSVALQGNYNEQFF	TGTGCCAGCAGCGTAGCTCTACAGGGAAACTACAATGAGCAGTTCTTC
TRBV7-9	15	.	TRBJ1-4	.	CASSLNRGGSEKLFF	TGTGCCAGCAGCCTAAACCGGGGAGGATCTGAAAAACTGTTTTTT
TRBV13	14	.	TRBJ2-5	.	CASSSIGTRETQYF	TGTGCCAGCAGCTCAATAGGGACACGCGAGACCCAGTACTTC
TRBV10-3	16	TRBD2	TRBJ2-3	many	CAISGGIAGHTDTQYF	TGTGCCATCAGTGGGGGAATAGCGGGTCACACAGATACGCAGTATTTT
TRBV19	13	.	TRBJ1-5	.	CASRSSSNQPQHF	TGTGCCAGTAGATCCAGTAGCAATCAGCCCCAGCATTTT
TRBV2	14	.	TRBJ1-5	.	CASRLRGGGQPQHF	TGTGCCAGCCGCCTCCGGGGAGGGGGACAGCCCCAGCATTTT
TRBV2	12	TRBD1	TRBJ2-5	.	CASRDREETQYF	TGTGCCAGCAGGGACAGGGAAGAGACCCAGTACTTC
TRBV5-1	12	.	TRBJ1-1	.	CASSLQGAEAFF	TGCGCCAGCAGCTTACAGGGCGCTGAAGCTTTCTTT
TRBV7-2	16	TRBD1	TRBJ1-1	.	CASSLLRTGAGAEAFF	TGTGCCAGCAGCTTATTAAGGACAGGGGCTGGGGCTGAAGCTTTCTTT
TRBV6-5	16	TRBD1	TRBJ1-5	.	CASSYGGQGRNQPQHF	TGTGCCAGCAGTTACGGTGGACAGGGGCGCAATCAGCCCCAGCATTTT
TRBV19	16	TRBD2	TRBJ2-2	.	CASSLGLAGPTGELFF	TGTGCCAGTAGTCTCGGACTAGCGGGACCCACCGGGGAGCTGTTTTTT